This TCR beta chain was captured in a study of blood T cell repertoires in COVID-19. In the study overall: T cells, B-cell-depleted T cells, or PBMCs provided the cDNA or gDNA that served as material.

Germline values: CDR1 SGHRS, CDR2 YFSETQ. V lost 3 bases and J lost 7, with 19 bases in between. The CDR3 has 16 amino acids. Authors' analysis steps: Nucleated cell number was recorded as an estimate derived from reference gene primer amplification. Assay used: immunoSEQ multiplex PCR; TCRdb lists only in-frame clones, some missing. V and J calls and clone size are those listed in that table; D and trimming were worked out from the DNA. The table lists about 240,000 clones, around 84% of them singletons, with 3.4% in the top ten. Sequenced sample: peripheral blood. The chain employs TRBV5-1 and TRBJ2-2, with D possibly TRBD2 on 6 matching bases. The clonotype comes from a woman between 18 and 29 years old with acute or convalescent COVID-19. The CDR3 DNA is TGCGCCAGCAGCTCTGGTGTCGGGAGTGGGGTCGGGGAGCTGTTTTTT. It translates to CASSSGVGSGVGELFF.